This T cell receptor (beta chain) was recovered during a study of T cell clones after liver transplantation. The overall study: In this trial, immunosuppression withdrawal was attempted within 2 years of liver transplant.

This table comes from immunoSEQ multiplex PCR, and its TCRdb copy is limited to in-frame clones, with some not included. The table lists 65,000 to 90,000 clones, 90% of them singletons. Looked up from germline, CDR1 is MNHEY and CDR2 is SMNVEV (reference sequence). The CDR3 spans 15 residues. The ends lost 5 bases at V and 1 base at J; junction bases unmatched: 5. The receptor's source is a human donor who received a liver transplant. This chain uses TRBV27 with TRBJ1-5, with 7 bases identical to TRBD1. Specimen: CD4+ T cells from blood, collected before liver transplant. The CDR3 DNA is TGTGCCAGCAGTCGCGGGACAGCGAGCAATCAGCCCCAGCATTTT. Translation: CASSRGTASNQPQHF.